These 12 T cell receptor beta chains came from one sample sequenced in a study of T cells in Graves' hyperthyroidism and ophthalmopathy. RNA transcripts gave rise to amplified TCR beta CDR3 regions. The HTBI primer set served for first-round RT-PCR of the TCR CDR3. TCRdb independently ran MiXCR on the multiplex PCR reads; one entry per CDR3 protein. Among approximately 520,000 distinct CDR3 sequences listed, around 22% were seen once. Material for sequencing was blood. These receptors all come from a woman aged 25 to 39 with Graves' ophthalmopathy.

There are a few counts of this clonotype. V gene TRBV12-5 combines with J gene TRBJ1-6, with a weak D call TRBD1 (6 bases). Germline-derived CDR1 and CDR2 are LGHNT and FRNRAP. CDR3 length equals 15 residues. The ends were cut back, 2 bases at V and 7 bases at J, with 12 bases in the middle. The CDR3 spells CASGLRGAKNSPLHF. The CDR3, as DNA: TGTGCTAGTGGTTTGAGGGGGGCTAAGAATTCACCCCTCCACTTT.

This clonotype showed up many times. The rearrangement links TRBV19 to TRBJ2-7; the match to TRBD1 covers 10 bases. The CDR3 length is 13 residues. The germline V gene encodes CDR1 LNHDA and CDR2 SQIVND (reference sequence). The V segment lost 10 bases and the J segment 2 bases; nucleotides outside the gene matches: 5. The CDR3 sequence: CATGQGITYEQYF. The CDR3 DNA reads TGTGCCACGGGACAGGGGATTACCTACGAGCAGTACTTC.

The sample holds a few counts of this clonotype. The chain uses TRBV5-1 and TRBJ2-7, with 13 positions matching TRBD2. The CDR3 runs 16 residues. After removal of 2 bases from V and 7 bases from J, the junction contained 9 bases not matched to a gene. The germline V gene has CDR1 SGHRS and CDR2 YFSETQ. CDR3 DNA sequence: TGCGCCAGCAGCTTAAGACTAGCGGGGGGCGGAGGTGAGCAGTACTTC. Translated, it gives CASSLRLAGGGGEQYF. The complete variable domain, with remaining parts taken from reference TRBV5-1 and TRBJ2-7, reads KAGVTQTPRYLIKTRGQQVTLSCSPISGHRSVSWYQQTPGQGLQFLFEYFSETQRNKGNFPGRFSGRQFSNSRSEMNVSTLELGDSALYLCASSLRLAGGGGEQYFGPGTRLTVT.

This clonotype was seen repeatedly, ten times or more. This chain uses TRBV4-1 with TRBJ1-5; tentatively, D is TRBD1 (6 bases). There are 15 residues in the CDR3. Germline CDR1 is MGHRA and CDR2 is YSYEKL. Trimming removed 3 bases from V and 0 bases from J, with 9 bases in between. CDR3 nucleotides: TGCGCCAGCAGCCAGGGGGCTTATAGCAATCAGCCCCAGCATTTT. This gives the protein CASSQGAYSNQPQHF.

V usage is TRBV27 and J usage is TRBJ2-7; TRBD1 is a possible D gene (5 bases). Trimming removed 5 bases at V and 4 bases at J, with 15 bases between. The CDR3 has 14 amino acids. In germline, CDR1 is MNHEY, CDR2 SMNVEV (reference sequence). The CDR3 reads CASSERQTEYEQYV. As DNA, the CDR3 is TGTGCCAGCAGTGAGAGACAGACGGAGTACGAGCAGTACGTC.

To note about this clonotype: A much larger clone differs from this one at a single base, so this may be a read error. This chain links TRBV11-2 with TRBJ2-4; D ambiguous. The length of the CDR3 is 17 residues. Germline CDR1 is SGHAT and CDR2 is FQNNGV. The V end lost 5 bases, the J end lost 0 bases, and 17 bases lay between the germline ends. CDR3: CASSPDTTVVAKNIQYF. The CDR3 region has the DNA TGTGCCAGCAGCCCAGACACAACCGTGGTAGCCAAAAACATTCAGTACTTC.

Turning to this clonotype: At one boundary the junction diverges from the germline segment, which might be a read error. The V and J genes are TRBV2 and TRBJ2-5; a weak D match, TRBD2 (5 bases). The CDR3 is 14 amino acids. Germline values: CDR1 SNHLY, CDR2 FYNNEI. The CDR3 loop reads CVSSDPVTGETQYF. The DNA of the CDR3 is TGTGTCAGCAGTGATCCGGTGACGGGGGAGACCCAGTACTTC.

This chain uses TRBV5-1 with TRBJ2-2; D tentatively fits TRBD1 or TRBD2 (5 bases each). CDR1 and CDR2 (germline): SGHRS, YFSETQ. This CDR3 is built from 16 residues. Trimming took 2 bases from V and 5 from J, leaving 16 bases between them. The CDR3 DNA sequence: TGCGCCAGCAGCTTACCAACCGGGACCACGACCGGGGAGCTGTTTTTT. It specifies CASSLPTGTTTGELFF.

This clonotype was seen at least ten times. The chain couples TRBV9 to TRBJ1-3, with D maybe TRBD1 (6 bases). The V and J ends lost 0 bases and 1 base respectively, with 8 bases between them. The CDR3 is made up of 15 amino acids. The germline V gene encodes CDR1 SGDLS and CDR2 YYNGEE. CDR3 nucleotides: TGTGCCAGCAGCGTAGCCGGGACATCTGGAAACACCATATATTTT. Encoded protein: CASSVAGTSGNTIYF.

This clonotype was seen just once. Sequence at one end of the junction differs from germline and may be a read error. The chain combines TRBV28 with TRBJ2-7; D gene ambiguous. CDR3 length: 13 residues. CDR1 and CDR2 (germline): MDHEN, SYDVKM. The CDR3 spells CASSPPSTYEQYF. CDR3 coding DNA: TGCGCCAGCAGCCCCCCGTCCACCTACGAGCAGTACTTC.

This clonotype came up many times. The chain combines TRBV29-1 with TRBJ1-1, with unresolved D. The length of the CDR3 is 12 residues. Germline V gene sequence: CDR1 SQVTM, CDR2 ANQGSEA. V was trimmed by 4 bases and J by 11 bases, leaving 17 bases between them. The CDR3 coding sequence is TGCAGCGTTGCCTCGGGAGTTCGTGTCGCTTTCTTT. This encodes CSVASGVRVAFF.

As concerns this clonotype: This could be a read error, since a much larger clone is one nucleotide away. The V gene is TRBV7-9, the J gene TRBJ1-1, with no clear D. In germline, CDR1 is SEHNR, CDR2 FQNEAQ (reference sequence). This CDR3 is built from 14 residues. The CDR3 DNA follows: TGTGCCAGCAGCCTGGACCGCCAGCGGGCTGAAGCTTGCTTT. Translated, it gives CASSLDRQRAEACF.